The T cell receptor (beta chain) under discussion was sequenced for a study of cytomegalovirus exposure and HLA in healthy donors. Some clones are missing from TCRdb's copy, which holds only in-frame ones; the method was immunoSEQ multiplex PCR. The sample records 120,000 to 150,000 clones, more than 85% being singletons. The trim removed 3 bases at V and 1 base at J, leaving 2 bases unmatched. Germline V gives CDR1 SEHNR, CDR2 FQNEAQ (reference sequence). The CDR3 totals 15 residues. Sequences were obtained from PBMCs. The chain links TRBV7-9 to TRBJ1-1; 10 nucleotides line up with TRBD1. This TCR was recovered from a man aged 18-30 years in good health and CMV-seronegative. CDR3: CASSFWDRGNTEAFF. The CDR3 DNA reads TGTGCCAGCAGCTTTTGGGACAGGGGGAACACTGAAGCTTTCTTT.